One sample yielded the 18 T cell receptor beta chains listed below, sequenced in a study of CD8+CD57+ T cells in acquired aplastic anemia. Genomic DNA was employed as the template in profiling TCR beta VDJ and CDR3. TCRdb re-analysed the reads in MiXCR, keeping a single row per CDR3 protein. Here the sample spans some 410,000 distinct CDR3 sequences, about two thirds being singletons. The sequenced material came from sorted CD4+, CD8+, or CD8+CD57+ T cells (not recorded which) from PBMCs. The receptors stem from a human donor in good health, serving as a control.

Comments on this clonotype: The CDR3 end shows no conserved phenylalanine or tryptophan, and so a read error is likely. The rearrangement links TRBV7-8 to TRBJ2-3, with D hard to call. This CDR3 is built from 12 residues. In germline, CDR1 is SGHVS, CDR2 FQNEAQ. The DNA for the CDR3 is TGTGCCAGCAGCTCAGCGTGGTATACCCAGTATTAT. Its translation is CASSSAWYTQYY.

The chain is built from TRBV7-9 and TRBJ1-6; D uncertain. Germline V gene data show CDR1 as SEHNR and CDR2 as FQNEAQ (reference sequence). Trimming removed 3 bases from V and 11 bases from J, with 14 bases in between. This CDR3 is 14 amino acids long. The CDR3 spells CASSFGCPDAPLHF. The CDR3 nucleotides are TGTGCCAGCAGCTTTGGTTGCCCCGATGCACCCCTCCACTTT.

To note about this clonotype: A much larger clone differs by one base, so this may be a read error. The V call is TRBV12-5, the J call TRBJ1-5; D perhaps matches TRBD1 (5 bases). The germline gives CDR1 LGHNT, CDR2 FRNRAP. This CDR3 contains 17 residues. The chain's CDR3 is CASSFPSQLGENQPQHF. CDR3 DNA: TGTGCCAGCAGTTTCCCTTCACAGCTGGGGGAAAATCAGCCCCAGCATTTT. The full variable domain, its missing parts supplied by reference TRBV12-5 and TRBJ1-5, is DARVTQTPRHKVTEMGQEVTMRCQPILGHNTVFWYRQTMMQGLELLAYFRNRAPLDDSGMPKDRFSAEMPDATLATLKIQPSEPRDSAVYFCASSFPSQLGENQPQHFGDGTRLSIL.

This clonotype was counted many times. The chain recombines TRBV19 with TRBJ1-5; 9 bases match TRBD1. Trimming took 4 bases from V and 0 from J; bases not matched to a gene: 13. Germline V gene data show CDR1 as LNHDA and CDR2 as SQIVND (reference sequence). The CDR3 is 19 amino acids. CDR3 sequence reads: CASSKLTGGDFYSNQPQHF. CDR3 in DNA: TGTGCCAGTAGTAAACTGACAGGGGGAGACTTTTATAGCAATCAGCCCCAGCATTTT. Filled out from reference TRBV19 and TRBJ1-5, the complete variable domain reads DGGITQSPKYLFRKEGQNVTLSCEQNLNHDAMYWYRQDPGQGLRLIYYSQIVNDFQKGDIAEGYSVSREKKESFPLTVTSAQKNPTAFYLCASSKLTGGDFYSNQPQHFGDGTRLSIL.

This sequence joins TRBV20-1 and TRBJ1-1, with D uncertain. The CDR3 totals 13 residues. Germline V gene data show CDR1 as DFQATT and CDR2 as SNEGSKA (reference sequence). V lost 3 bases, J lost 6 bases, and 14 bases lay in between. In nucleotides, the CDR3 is TGCAGTGCTAGCCCCCACGGCCTCGCTGAAGCTTTCTTT. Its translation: CSASPHGLAEAFF.

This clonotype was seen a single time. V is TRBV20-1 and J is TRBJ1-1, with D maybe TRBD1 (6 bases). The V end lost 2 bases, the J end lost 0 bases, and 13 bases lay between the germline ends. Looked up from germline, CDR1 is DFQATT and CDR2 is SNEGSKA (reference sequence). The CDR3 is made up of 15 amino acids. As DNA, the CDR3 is TGCAGTGCTAGATATGCAGGGGCAATGAACACTGAAGCTTTCTTT. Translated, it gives CSARYAGAMNTEAFF.

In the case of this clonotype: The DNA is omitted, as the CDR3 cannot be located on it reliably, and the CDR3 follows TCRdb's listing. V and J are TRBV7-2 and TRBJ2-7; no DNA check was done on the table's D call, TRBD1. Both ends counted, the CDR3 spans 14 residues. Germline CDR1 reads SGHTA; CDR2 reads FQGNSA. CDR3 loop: CASSLVGTEAFFGF.

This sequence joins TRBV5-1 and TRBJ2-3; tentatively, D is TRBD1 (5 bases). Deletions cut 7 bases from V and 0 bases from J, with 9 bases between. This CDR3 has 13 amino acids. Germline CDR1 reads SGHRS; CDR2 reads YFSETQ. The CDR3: CASAQGSTDTQYF. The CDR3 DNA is TGCGCCAGCGCGCAGGGAAGCACAGATACGCAGTATTTT.

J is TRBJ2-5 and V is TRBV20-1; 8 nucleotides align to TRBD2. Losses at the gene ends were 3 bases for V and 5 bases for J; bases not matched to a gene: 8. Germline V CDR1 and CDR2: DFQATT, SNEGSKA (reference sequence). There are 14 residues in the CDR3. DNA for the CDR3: TGCAGTGCTAGGTTCTTAGCGGGGTACGAGACCCAGTACTTC. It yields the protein CSARFLAGYETQYF.

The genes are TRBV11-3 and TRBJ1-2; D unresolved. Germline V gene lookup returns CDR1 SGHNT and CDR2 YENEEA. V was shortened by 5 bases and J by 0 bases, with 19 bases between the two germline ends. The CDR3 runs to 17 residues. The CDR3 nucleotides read TGTGCCAGCAGCATCATACCCGGGAGCCGTACTAACTATGGCTACACCTTC. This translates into CASSIIPGSRTNYGYTF.

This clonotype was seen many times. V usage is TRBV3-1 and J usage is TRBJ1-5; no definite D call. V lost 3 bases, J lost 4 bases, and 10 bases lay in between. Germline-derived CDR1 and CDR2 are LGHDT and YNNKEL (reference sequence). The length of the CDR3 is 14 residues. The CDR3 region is CASSQIPWNQPQHF. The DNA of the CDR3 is TGTGCCAGCAGCCAGATACCCTGGAATCAGCCCCAGCATTTT.

The CDR3, as DNA: TGTGCCAGCAGTTCTTTGGGGTACCATGGCTACACCTTC. This encodes CASSSLGYHGYTF. The chain is built from TRBV12-3 or TRBV12-4 and TRBJ1-2; D is unresolved. Trimming took 4 bases from V and 6 from J, leaving 12 bases between them. This CDR3 spans 13 amino acids.

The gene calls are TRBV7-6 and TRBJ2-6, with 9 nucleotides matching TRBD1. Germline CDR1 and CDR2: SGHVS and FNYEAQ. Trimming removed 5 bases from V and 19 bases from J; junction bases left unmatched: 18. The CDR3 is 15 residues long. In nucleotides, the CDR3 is TGTGCCAGCAGCGACCCGGCCGGGACAGGGCAAGAGACCACTTTC. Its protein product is CASSDPAGTGQETTF.

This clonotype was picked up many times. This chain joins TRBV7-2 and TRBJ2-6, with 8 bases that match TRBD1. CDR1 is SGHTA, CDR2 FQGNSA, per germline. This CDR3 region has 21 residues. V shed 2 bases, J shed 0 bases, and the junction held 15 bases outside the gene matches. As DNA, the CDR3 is TGTGCCAGCAGCTTACGAAGAACCCCGGGACAGGTGTTCTCTGGGGCCAACGTCCTGACTTTC. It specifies CASSLRRTPGQVFSGANVLTF.

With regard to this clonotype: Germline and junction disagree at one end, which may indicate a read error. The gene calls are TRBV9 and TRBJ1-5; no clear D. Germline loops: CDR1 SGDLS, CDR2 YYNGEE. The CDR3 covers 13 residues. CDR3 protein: CASSYSRSAGSCF. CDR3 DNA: TGTGCCAGCAGTTACTCGAGGTCGGCGGGGAGCTGTTTT.

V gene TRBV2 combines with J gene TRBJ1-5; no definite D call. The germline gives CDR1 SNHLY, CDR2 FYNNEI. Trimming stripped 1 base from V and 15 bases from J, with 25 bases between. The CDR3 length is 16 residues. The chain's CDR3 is CASSEVPSYNNQPLHF. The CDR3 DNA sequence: TGTGCCAGCAGTGAAGTCCCTTCCTATAACAATCAGCCCTTGCATTTT.

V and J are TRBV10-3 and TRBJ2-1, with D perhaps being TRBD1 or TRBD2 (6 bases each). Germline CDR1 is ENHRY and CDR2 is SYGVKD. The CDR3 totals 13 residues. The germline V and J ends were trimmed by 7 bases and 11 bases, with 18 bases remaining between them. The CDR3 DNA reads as TGTGCCATCAATGCGTTGGAGGGGGATAAGCAGTTCTTC. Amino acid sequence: CAINALEGDKQFF.

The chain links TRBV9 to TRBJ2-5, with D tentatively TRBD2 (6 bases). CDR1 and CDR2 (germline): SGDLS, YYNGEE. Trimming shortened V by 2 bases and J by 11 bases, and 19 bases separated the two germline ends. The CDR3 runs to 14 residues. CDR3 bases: TGTGCCAGCAGCGTGGCGGGACTGGTAGAGAAGCAGTACTTC. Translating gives CASSVAGLVEKQYF.